These 22 T cell receptor beta chains originate from one sample sequenced in a study of CD8+CD57+ T cells in acquired aplastic anemia. TCR beta VDJ combinations and CDR3 sequences were profiled from genomic DNA. MiXCR, applied by TCRdb to the reads, yields one record per CDR3 protein. The sample has more than 150,000 distinct CDR3 sequences; 64% are singletons. What was sequenced was sorted CD4+, CD8+, or CD8+CD57+ T cells (not recorded which) from PBMCs. Source of these receptors: a human donor with severe aplastic anemia or a healthy control (not recorded which).

In DNA, the CDR3 is TGCGCCAGCAGCCAAGCAGGGGAGTACACTGAAGCTTTCTTT. It encodes CASSQAGEYTEAFF. This chain uses TRBV4-3 with TRBJ1-1; D may be TRBD1 (6 bases). The V gene lost 1 base and the J gene lost 3 bases, with 9 bases spanning the gap. This CDR3 region has 14 residues. CDR1 is LGHNA, CDR2 YSLEER, per germline.

The chain couples TRBV3-1 to TRBJ1-1; 7 bases are shared with TRBD1. The CDR3 consists of 15 residues. The germline gives CDR1 LGHDT, CDR2 YNNKEL (reference sequence). Germline trimming cut 3 bases from V and 0 bases from J; bases unmatched to any gene: 4. CDR3: CASSQRDRMNTEAFF. The DNA for the CDR3 is TGTGCCAGCAGCCAGCGGGACAGAATGAACACTGAAGCTTTCTTT. The variable domain in full, with the rest retrieved from reference TRBV3-1 and TRBJ1-1, is DTAVSQTPKYLVTQMGNDKSIKCEQNLGHDTMYWYKQDSKKFLKIMFSYNNKELIINETVPNRFSPKSPDKAHLNLHINSLELGDSAVYFCASSQRDRMNTEAFFGQGTRLTVV.

This clonotype was recorded once. This rearrangement joins TRBV10-3 to TRBJ2-1; D gene unclear. The CDR3 has 15 residues. Trimming took off 2 bases at V and 0 bases at J, with 8 bases between the two ends. Germline V gene data show CDR1 as ENHRY and CDR2 as SYGVKD. The CDR3 region is CAISETQSSYNEQFF. CDR3 sequence (DNA): TGTGCCATCAGTGAGACTCAGAGCTCCTACAATGAGCAGTTCTTC.

This clonotype appeared once. V is TRBV20-1 and J is TRBJ2-1, with 7 bases matching TRBD1. The CDR3 has 16 residues. CDR1 and CDR2 from the germline V gene are DFQATT and SNEGSKA (reference sequence). V lost 0 bases and J lost 2; bases outside the gene matches: 7. The CDR3, as DNA: TGCAGTGCTAGAGATCGCGACAGGGACCCCTACAATGAGCAGTTCTTC. It specifies CSARDRDRDPYNEQFF.

This clonotype was detected ten times or more. V gene TRBV6-6 combines with J gene TRBJ1-5, with 7 bases fitting TRBD1. Germline trimming cut 2 bases from V and 3 bases from J; bases unmatched to any gene: 10. Germline V gene lookup returns CDR1 MNHNY and CDR2 SVGAGI (reference sequence). This CDR3 spans 17 amino acids. CDR3 sequence reads: CASSYPQDRADNQPQHF. CDR3 sequence (DNA): TGTGCCAGCAGTTACCCCCAAGACAGGGCAGACAATCAGCCCCAGCATTTT.

As for this clonotype: An end of the junction does not agree with germline; a read error may underlie this. The V gene is TRBV7-6, the J gene TRBJ1-6, with D hard to call. The germline V gene encodes CDR1 SGHVS and CDR2 FNYEAQ. The CDR3 is made up of 14 amino acids. The CDR3 DNA is TGTGCCGGCAGCTCCGGACGAACCAATTCACCCCTCCACTTT. As protein: CAGSSGRTNSPLHF.

As regards this clonotype: The junction does not match germline at one end; this may be a read error. The gene calls are TRBV25-1 and TRBJ1-1; D perhaps matches TRBD1 (5 bases). The CDR3 is 13 residues long. In germline, CDR1 is MGHDK, CDR2 SYGVNS. The CDR3 DNA reads TGTCCCAGCAGTATCCCGGGGGGCACTGAAGCTTTCTTT. Its translation: CPSSIPGGTEAFF.

The chain joins TRBV10-1 to TRBJ1-4; D is unresolved. The germline gives CDR1 WNHNN, CDR2 SYGVQD (reference sequence). There are 13 residues in the CDR3. V gave up 3 bases and J gave up 7 bases, with 9 bases separating them. CDR3 region: CASSDGSSEKLFF. The CDR3 region has the DNA TGCGCCAGCAGTGATGGATCTTCTGAAAAACTGTTTTTT.

The chain combines TRBV24-1 with TRBJ2-4, with D unclear. The CDR3 totals 11 residues. The germline gives CDR1 KGHDR, CDR2 SFDVKD. The ends were cut back, 1 base at V and 9 bases at J, with 3 bases in the middle. In nucleotides, the CDR3 is TGTGCCACCAGTGATTTTGGCATTCAGTACTTC. This gives the protein CATSDFGIQYF.

This clonotype appeared many times. The rearrangement uses TRBV6-2 or TRBV6-3 and TRBJ2-6; tentatively, D is TRBD1 (5 bases). In germline, CDR1 is MNHEY, CDR2 SVGEGT. CDR3 length: 17 amino acids. V gave up 2 bases and J gave up 0 bases, with 11 bases separating them. The CDR3 nucleotides are TGTGCCAGCAGTTACAGGGGCGATTTCTCTGGGGCCAACGTCCTGACTTTC. Translating gives CASSYRGDFSGANVLTF.

This clonotype appeared many times. The CDR3 DNA reads as TGTGCCAGCAGCTTAGCGCTAGCGAGTTCCTACGAGCAGTACTTC. Amino acids: CASSLALASSYEQYF. The chain joins TRBV7-9 to TRBJ2-7, with D perhaps TRBD2 (6 bases). CDR3 length: 15 residues. Germline-derived CDR1 and CDR2 are SEHNR and FQNEAQ (reference sequence). The V and J ends lost 0 bases and 1 base respectively, with 10 bases between them.

The chain links TRBV25-1 to TRBJ2-1; 7 bases line up with TRBD1. The CDR3 length is 14 residues. Trimming took 5 bases from V and 9 from J; bases not matched to a gene: 10. Germline CDR1 MGHDK, CDR2 SYGVNS. The CDR3 region is CASSYRDSFSEQFF. CDR3 nucleotide sequence: TGTGCCAGCAGTTACCGGGACAGTTTCAGTGAGCAGTTCTTC.

This chain connects TRBV19 to TRBJ1-4; D might be TRBD1 (5 bases). The CDR3 runs to 12 residues. The germline V gene encodes CDR1 LNHDA and CDR2 SQIVND (reference sequence). Deletions cut 5 bases from V and 13 bases from J, with 14 bases between. In DNA, the CDR3 is TGTGCCAGTAGTCGAAGTAGGGGCAGACTGTTTTTT. It encodes CASSRSRGRLFF.

The rearrangement links TRBV4-3 to TRBJ2-7, with 10 nucleotides matching TRBD1. V dropped 3 bases and J dropped 3; count of bases not matched to a gene: 5. The CDR3 covers 15 residues. CDR1 is LGHNA and CDR2 is YSLEER in the germline V gene. CDR3 sequence: CASSQGTGDRYEQYF. The CDR3 nucleotides read TGCGCCAGCAGCCAGGGGACAGGGGATCGCTACGAGCAGTACTTC.

This chain joins TRBV29-1 and TRBJ2-3; TRBD1 aligns across 8 bases. The CDR3 sequence is 13 residues long. Per germline, CDR1 SQVTM and CDR2 ANQGSEA. Trimming took 6 bases from V and 4 from J; bases not matched to a gene: 6. CDR3 sequence reads: CSVLRGRSDTQYF. The CDR3 DNA follows: TGCAGCGTGCTCAGGGGGCGATCAGATACGCAGTATTTT.

Many counts were recorded for this clonotype. The V call is TRBV13, the J call TRBJ2-3; D gene uncertain. This CDR3 region has 14 residues. Germline CDR1 PRHDT, CDR2 FYEKMQ (reference sequence). V was pared by 4 bases and J by 2 bases, with 10 bases between. The CDR3 is CASSWLQPTDTQYF. The CDR3 DNA reads as TGTGCCAGCAGCTGGCTACAGCCCACAGATACGCAGTATTTT.

Details on this clonotype: A read error may account for a junction end that differs from germline. The V gene is TRBV29-1, the J gene TRBJ2-3; D possibly corresponds to TRBD2 (6 bases). The germline V gene encodes CDR1 SQVTM and CDR2 ANQGSEA. This CDR3 is 15 amino acids long. In nucleotides, the CDR3 is TGCAGCGTTGAGGATCAGGAGGGATACACAGATACGCGGTATTTT. It codes for CSVEDQEGYTDTRYF.

V usage is TRBV3-1 and J usage is TRBJ1-1; 10 bases match TRBD1. The CDR3 covers 14 residues. V lost 6 bases to trimming and J lost 4 bases; unmatched junction nucleotides: 5. Looked up from germline, CDR1 is LGHDT and CDR2 is YNNKEL (reference sequence). CDR3: CASRLRTGGTEAFF. The DNA for the CDR3 is TGTGCCAGCAGACTCAGGACAGGGGGCACTGAAGCTTTCTTT.

J is TRBJ2-7 and V is TRBV20-1, with unresolved D. The germline V gene encodes CDR1 DFQATT and CDR2 SNEGSKA (reference sequence). V gave up 0 bases and J gave up 4 bases, with 7 bases separating them. The CDR3 extends over 12 amino acids. CDR3 in DNA: TGCAGTGCTAGAGATCAGAGGTACGAGCAGTACTTC. Residues: CSARDQRYEQYF.

This chain uses TRBV7-2 with TRBJ1-2; no clear D gene. The CDR3 consists of 13 residues. Germline V lookup: CDR1 SGHTA, CDR2 FQGNSA. Trimming left V 1 base short and J 8 bases short, with 11 bases between. The CDR3 loop reads CASSLGKGGGYTF. The CDR3 DNA reads as TGTGCCAGCAGCTTAGGAAAAGGTGGCGGCTACACCTTC.

The sample holds many counts of this clonotype. The chain uses TRBV12-3 or TRBV12-4 and TRBJ1-4; D is uncertain. This CDR3 comprises 17 residues. V was shortened by 5 bases and J by 2 bases, with 18 bases between the two germline ends. The chain's CDR3 is CASSGPRTGLTNEKLFF. As DNA, the CDR3 is TGTGCCAGCAGTGGACCTCGTACGGGGTTGACTAATGAAAAACTGTTTTTT.

This clonotype occurred a few times. The chain combines TRBV29-1 with TRBJ1-2, with TRBD1 identical over 8 bases. V shed 5 bases, J shed 4 bases, and the junction held 12 bases outside the gene matches. This CDR3 has 15 residues. CDR1 and CDR2 (germline): SQVTM, ANQGSEA. The CDR3 bases are TGCAGCGTTCGCTGGACAGGGCAACAGTCCTATGGCTACACCTTC. It encodes CSVRWTGQQSYGYTF.